This entry lists 31 T cell receptor beta chains sequenced from one sample in a study of response to subunit inactivated influenza vaccine. From the RT-PCR reads, TCRdb called clonotypes with MiXCR, one entry per CDR3 protein. This sample has over 150,000 distinct CDR3 sequences; about 10% occur once, and the top ten carry 35% to 40%. The sequenced sample was CD8+ T cells sorted from PBMCs, obtained around 25 months after vaccination. The source is a man aged 45 to 70 who received an inactivated influenza vaccine.

This clonotype has only a few counts. The chain uses TRBV20-1 and TRBJ2-5; tentative D call: TRBD1 (6 bases). The CDR3 has 14 amino acids. In germline, CDR1 is DFQATT, CDR2 SNEGSKA (reference sequence). Here the CDR3 reads CRAWVRGTEETQYF. For the CDR3, the DNA is TGCAGGGCCTGGGTAAGGGGGACCGAAGAGACCCAGTACTTC.

This clonotype was found a few times. This chain connects TRBV4-1 to TRBJ2-5; D might be TRBD1 (6 bases). Trimming took 3 bases from V and 2 from J, leaving 16 bases between them. Germline values: CDR1 MGHRA, CDR2 YSYEKL. This CDR3 spans 16 amino acids. The CDR3: CASSHEGQGVQETQYF. CDR3 in DNA: TGCGCCAGCAGCCACGAGGGACAAGGAGTACAAGAGACCCAGTACTTC.

The chain combines TRBV28 with TRBJ2-7, with 10 bases that match TRBD1. Trimming took 3 bases from V and 3 from J; bases not matched to a gene: 5. Germline V gives CDR1 MDHEN, CDR2 SYDVKM. CDR3 length: 15 residues. CDR3 nucleotide sequence: TGTGCCAGCAGTTTTGGGACAGGGGTCGTCTACGAGCAGTACTTC. Its translation is CASSFGTGVVYEQYF.

This clonotype was counted between two and nine times. The chain carries TRBV13 and TRBJ2-7, with 7 bases aligning to TRBD2. CDR1 PRHDT and CDR2 FYEKMQ come from the germline V gene (reference sequence). With 4 bases clipped from V and 2 bases from J, the junction kept 2 bases outside the gene matches. The CDR3 runs to 13 residues. Written as DNA, the CDR3 is TGTGCCAGCAGCTCCGGGACTACCTACGAGCAGTACTTC. It specifies CASSSGTTYEQYF.

The V and J genes are TRBV6-1 and TRBJ1-1; possible D gene TRBD1, 6 bases. The CDR3 consists of 14 residues. V was clipped by 2 bases and J by 9 bases, with 16 bases between them. Looked up from germline, CDR1 is MNHNS and CDR2 is SASEGT. CDR3 DNA: TGTGCCAGCAGTGAACCGATGGACAGCAACAAAGCTTTCTTT. Its protein is CASSEPMDSNKAFF.

This clonotype has more than one count but fewer than ten. DNA for the CDR3: TGTGCCAGCAGTCCGTTAAGGGGGGGGGCCACAGATACGCAGTATTTT. It encodes CASSPLRGGATDTQYF. The chain has TRBV12-3 or TRBV12-4 and TRBJ2-3, with D perhaps matching TRBD2 (7 bases). The V gene lost 5 bases and the J gene lost 2 bases, with 17 bases spanning the gap. This CDR3 is built from 16 residues.

This clonotype was seen a handful of times. The rearrangement uses TRBV7-9 and TRBJ2-1; no clear D gene. The germline V gene has CDR1 SEHNR and CDR2 FQNEAQ (reference sequence). CDR3 length equals 13 residues. V was trimmed by 1 base and J by 4 bases, leaving 5 bases between them. The CDR3 sequence is CASSLVGYNEQFF. The CDR3 nucleotides read TGTGCCAGCAGCTTAGTAGGATACAATGAGCAGTTCTTC.

This clonotype was observed many times. The J gene is TRBJ1-2, the V gene TRBV4-3, with D possibly TRBD1 on 5 matching bases. The length of the CDR3 is 15 residues. V lost 0 bases, J lost 4 bases, and 12 bases lay in between. Germline assignment: CDR1 LGHNA and CDR2 YSLEER. The CDR3: CASSQDTREGYGYTF. CDR3 coding DNA: TGCGCCAGCAGCCAAGATACCAGGGAAGGCTATGGCTACACCTTC.

This clonotype has a handful of counts. The V and J genes are TRBV7-9 and TRBJ2-1; the D gene is possibly TRBD2 (5 bases). V was cut by 4 bases and J by 3 bases, with 16 bases left in between. Per germline, CDR1 SEHNR and CDR2 FQNEAQ (reference sequence). This CDR3 region has 16 residues. The CDR3 DNA sequence: TGTGCCAGCAGCTCTCGAGGGCAGCCTATCTACAATGAGCAGTTCTTC. Protein product: CASSSRGQPIYNEQFF.

This clonotype showed up just a few times. V gene TRBV4-2 combines with J gene TRBJ2-4; no clear D gene. Germline values: CDR1 LGHNA, CDR2 YNFKEQ. This CDR3 comprises 16 residues. V was cut by 6 bases and J by 0 bases, with 15 bases left in between. In DNA, the CDR3 is TGTGCCAGCAGTCAAAGAGGCTACCCAGCCAAAAACATTCAGTACTTC. Its translation: CASSQRGYPAKNIQYF.

This clonotype has more than one count but fewer than ten. This rearrangement joins TRBV15 to TRBJ2-1; D might be TRBD1 (6 bases). The V gene lost 7 bases and the J gene lost 3 bases, with 16 bases spanning the gap. Germline lookup yields CDR1 LNHNV and CDR2 YYDKDF (reference sequence). This CDR3 comprises 15 residues. CDR3 coding DNA: TGTGCCACCAAAAGAACGACAGGAAACTACAATGAGCAGTTCTTC. Translated, it gives CATKRTTGNYNEQFF.

The chain carries TRBV27 and TRBJ1-1, with D possibly TRBD1 on 6 matching bases. The CDR3 length is 16 residues. The germline gives CDR1 MNHEY, CDR2 SMNVEV (reference sequence). Deletions cut 0 bases from V and 0 bases from J, with 11 bases between. CDR3 region: CASSLSAGHLNTEAFF. CDR3 DNA: TGTGCCAGCAGTTTATCAGCGGGACATTTGAACACTGAAGCTTTCTTT.

In this sample, this clonotype turned up once. The V gene is TRBV11-1, the J gene TRBJ1-2; maybe TRBD1 (6 bases). The CDR3 has 14 residues. CDR1 is SGHAT and CDR2 is FQDESV in the germline V gene (reference sequence). V was cut by 5 bases and J by 3 bases, with 13 bases left in between. Written as DNA, the CDR3 is TGTGCCAGCAGCGACGGGCCAGGGGACTATGGCTACACCTTC. As protein: CASSDGPGDYGYTF.

This clonotype appeared once. The chain uses TRBV7-6 and TRBJ2-1; no reliable D call. CDR1 and CDR2 (germline): SGHVS, FNYEAQ. This CDR3 contains 18 residues. V lost 0 bases to trimming and J lost 0 bases, with 15 bases between them. The DNA of the CDR3 is TGTGCCAGCAGCTTAGCGAATCTGGGCCGCAGCTCCTACAATGAGCAGTTCTTC. Its translation is CASSLANLGRSSYNEQFF. Drawing the rest from reference TRBV7-6 and TRBJ2-1, the complete variable domain is GAGVSQSPRYKVTKRGQDVALRCDPISGHVSLYWYRQALGQGPEFLTYFNYEAQQDKSGLPNDRFSAERPEGSISTLTIQRTEQRDSAMYRCASSLANLGRSSYNEQFFGPGTRLTVL.

In its sample, this clonotype was seen many times. V gene TRBV12-3 or TRBV12-4 combines with J gene TRBJ2-1, with TRBD1 identical over 9 bases. The V segment lost 4 bases and the J segment 5 bases; nucleotides outside the gene matches: 9. The CDR3 has 16 amino acids. The CDR3 DNA follows: TGTGCCAGCAGTTCCATGGACAGGGGAATAAACAATGAGCAGTTCTTC. Its protein is CASSSMDRGINNEQFF.

The V and J genes are TRBV6-5 and TRBJ2-1; the match to TRBD2 covers 9 bases. Germline V CDR1 and CDR2: MNHEY, SVGAGI. This CDR3 region has 16 residues. V gave up 1 base and J gave up 7 bases; unmatched junction bases: 8. CDR3 residues: CASSYFGGGVRNEQFF. The CDR3 nucleotides read TGTGCCAGCAGTTACTTCGGCGGGGGGGTCAGGAATGAGCAGTTCTTC.

The sample holds many counts of this clonotype. The chain recombines TRBV4-3 with TRBJ2-7; a possible D gene is TRBD1 (6 bases). The V and J ends lost 0 bases and 0 bases respectively, with 12 bases between them. Germline V gene lookup returns CDR1 LGHNA and CDR2 YSLEER. The CDR3 runs 16 residues. The CDR3 DNA reads as TGCGCCAGCAGCCAAGAGGCGCAGGGGTACTCCTACGAGCAGTACTTC. Protein: CASSQEAQGYSYEQYF.

This chain joins TRBV20-1 and TRBJ2-1; 14 nucleotides align to TRBD2. CDR1 is DFQATT and CDR2 is SNEGSKA in the germline V gene (reference sequence). The CDR3 has 15 residues. V trimming: 2 bases; J trimming: 6 bases; junction bases outside the gene matches: 3. CDR3 sequence: CSARRLAGGPNEQFF. The CDR3 coding sequence is TGCAGTGCTAGACGACTAGCGGGAGGGCCCAATGAGCAGTTCTTC.

This clonotype showed up just a few times. The chain employs TRBV4-1 and TRBJ1-5; 7 bases match TRBD1. CDR1 MGHRA and CDR2 YSYEKL come from the germline V gene. V lost 3 bases to trimming and J lost 3 bases; unmatched junction nucleotides: 5. This CDR3 contains 15 residues. The CDR3 bases are TGCGCCAGCAGCCACAGACAGGGAAACAATCAGCCCCAGCATTTT. Protein: CASSHRQGNNQPQHF.

This clonotype was detected only once. The V call is TRBV11-1, the J call TRBJ2-7; perhaps TRBD1 as D (5 bases). The CDR3 has 14 amino acids. Trimming pared 5 bases from V and 2 bases from J, leaving 13 bases between. Germline V CDR1 and CDR2: SGHAT, FQDESV (reference sequence). CDR3 in DNA: TGTGCCAGCAGCGCTACGCCAGGGACCTACGAGCAGTACTTC. Its protein is CASSATPGTYEQYF.

This clonotype was detected only a few times. This chain uses TRBV27 with TRBJ1-5; D is uncertain. V dropped 3 bases and J dropped 10 bases, with 10 bases sitting between them. Per germline, CDR1 MNHEY and CDR2 SMNVEV (reference sequence). CDR3 length equals 12 residues. The DNA for the CDR3 is TGTGCCAGCAGTTTCGGCTCTGGACCCCAGCATTTT. It yields the protein CASSFGSGPQHF.

Only a few counts were recorded for this clonotype. The rearrangement uses TRBV12-3 or TRBV12-4 and TRBJ2-3; TRBD2 is a possible D gene (5 bases). Between the trimmed V and J ends, which lost 2 bases and 2 bases, there was a span of 11 bases. The CDR3 extends over 15 amino acids. The chain's CDR3 is CASSLFGGFTDTQYF. The CDR3 DNA reads as TGTGCCAGCAGTTTATTCGGCGGGTTCACAGATACGCAGTATTTT.

This clonotype was found many times. The V and J genes are TRBV7-9 and TRBJ2-1, with D hard to call. The V gene's germline CDR1 is SEHNR and CDR2 FQNEAQ (reference sequence). The CDR3 spans 12 residues. Trimming took off 1 base at V and 10 bases at J, with 8 bases between the two ends. The CDR3 nucleotides read TGTGCCAGCAGCTTAGTTAAGCACGAGCAGTTCTTC. This codes for CASSLVKHEQFF.

The chain links TRBV15 to TRBJ2-1, with D hard to call. The length of the CDR3 is 13 residues. Trimming cost V 5 bases and J 5 bases, with 10 bases left between them. Germline values: CDR1 LNHNV, CDR2 YYDKDF (reference sequence). The CDR3 DNA follows: TGTGCCACCAGCCAACGGAGCCACAATGAGCAGTTCTTC. It specifies CATSQRSHNEQFF.

The CDR3 sequence: CASSQGVGSYNSPLHF. The CDR3 DNA is TGCGCCAGCAGCCAGGGGGTAGGCTCCTATAATTCACCCCTCCACTTT. The chain uses TRBV4-1 and TRBJ1-6; weak D call: TRBD1 (5 bases). V was shortened by 3 bases and J by 0 bases, with 9 bases between the two germline ends. The CDR3 runs to 16 residues. Per the germline V gene, CDR1 is MGHRA and CDR2 is YSYEKL.

This chain connects TRBV3-1 to TRBJ2-3; D possibly corresponds to TRBD2 (6 bases). CDR3 length equals 14 residues. Deletions cut 1 base from V and 4 bases from J, with 9 bases between. Germline lookup yields CDR1 LGHDT and CDR2 YNNKEL (reference sequence). The CDR3 loop is CASSQAGVSDTQYF. The CDR3 DNA is TGTGCCAGCAGCCAAGCGGGAGTCTCAGATACGCAGTATTTT.

This clonotype appeared many times. The rearrangement joins TRBV15 to TRBJ1-6, with a weak D call TRBD1 (6 bases). The CDR3 runs to 14 residues. CDR1 is LNHNV, CDR2 YYDKDF, per germline (reference sequence). Trimming shortened V by 0 bases and J by 6 bases, and 6 bases separated the two germline ends. CDR3 sequence: CATSREGANSPLHF. The CDR3 DNA is TGTGCCACCAGCAGAGAGGGGGCTAATTCACCCCTCCACTTT.

This chain uses TRBV10-3 with TRBJ2-2; 8 nucleotides line up with TRBD2. The length of the CDR3 is 16 residues. The V gene end was trimmed by 3 bases and the J gene end by 4 bases; junction bases not matched to a gene: 7. CDR1 is ENHRY, CDR2 SYGVKD, per germline. Written as DNA, the CDR3 is TGTGCCATCAGTGAAAGGGCGGGAGGTATCACCGGGGAGCTGTTTTTT. It translates to CAISERAGGITGELFF.

Only a few counts were recorded for this clonotype. This chain joins TRBV24-1 and TRBJ2-2; D gene ambiguous. The CDR3 sequence is 12 residues long. The germline V and J ends were trimmed by 2 bases and 6 bases, with 3 bases remaining between them. The germline V gene encodes CDR1 KGHDR and CDR2 SFDVKD. The chain's CDR3 is CATSDWAGELFF. In DNA form, the CDR3 reads TGTGCCACCAGTGATTGGGCCGGGGAGCTGTTTTTT.

The chain uses TRBV4-3 and TRBJ2-7, with D uncertain. With 0 bases removed from V and 0 bases from J, the gap between germline ends came to 12 bases. This CDR3 comprises 16 residues. The V gene's germline CDR1 is LGHNA and CDR2 YSLEER. The CDR3 here is CASSQDVSLSSYEQYF. In DNA form, the CDR3 reads TGCGCCAGCAGCCAAGATGTCAGTTTGAGCTCCTACGAGCAGTACTTC.

This clonotype was seen only a few times. The gene calls are TRBV6-2 or TRBV6-3 and TRBJ2-1; no clear D gene. From germline, CDR1 is MNHEY and CDR2 SVGEGT. Trimming removed 5 bases at V and 10 bases at J, with 9 bases between. The CDR3 extends over 11 amino acids. The CDR3: CASSEDWEQFF. DNA of the CDR3: TGTGCCAGCAGTGAAGACTGGGAGCAGTTCTTC.